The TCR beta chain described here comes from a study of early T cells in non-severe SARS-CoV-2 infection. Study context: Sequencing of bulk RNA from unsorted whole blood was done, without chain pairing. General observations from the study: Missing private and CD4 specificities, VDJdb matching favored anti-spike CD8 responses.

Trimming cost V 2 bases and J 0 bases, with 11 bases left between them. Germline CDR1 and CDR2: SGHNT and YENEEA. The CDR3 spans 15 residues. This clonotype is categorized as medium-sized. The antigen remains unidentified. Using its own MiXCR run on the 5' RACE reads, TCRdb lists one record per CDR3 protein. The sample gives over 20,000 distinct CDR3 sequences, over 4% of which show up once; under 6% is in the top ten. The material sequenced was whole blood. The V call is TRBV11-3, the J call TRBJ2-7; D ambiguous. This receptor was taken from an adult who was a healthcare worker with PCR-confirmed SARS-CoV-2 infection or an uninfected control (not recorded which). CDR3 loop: CASSLNSGFSYEQYF. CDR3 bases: TGTGCCAGCAGCTTAAATTCAGGTTTCTCCTACGAGCAGTACTTC.